Below, 11 T cell receptor beta chains from the same sample are listed, as sequenced in a study of Ad26.COV2.S vaccination and SARS-CoV-2 variants. The treatment here: around 19 received Ad26.COV2.S at low or high dose, single or two shots; five or six received placebo; per-sample allocation not given. On day 63 after the first injection, vaccine and placebo recipients gave samples. Sequenced by immunoSEQ multiplex PCR; TCRdb stores in-frame clones only, minus some. Found here are hundreds of thousands of clones, 89% of them singletons; the top ten hold 2% to 3%. The sample in question was peripheral blood, obtained in a trial of Ad26.COV2.S vaccine versus placebo. These receptors were obtained from a person between 18 and 59 years old who received the Ad26.COV2.S COVID-19 vaccine or a placebo.

V and J are TRBV5-6 and TRBJ1-4; D not certain. Trimming removed 1 base from V and 7 bases from J, with 8 bases in between. Germline V gene sequence: CDR1 SGHDT, CDR2 YYEEEE. The CDR3 loop spans 13 amino acids. Here the CDR3 DNA reads TGTGCCAGCAGCTTGTGGGGAAGTGAAAAACTGTTTTTT. It is translated as CASSLWGSEKLFF.

The chain recombines TRBV15 with TRBJ1-2; 8 bases are a match to TRBD1. Losses at the gene ends were 5 bases for V and 5 bases for J; bases not matched to a gene: 7. This CDR3 contains 14 residues. Per the germline V gene, CDR1 is LNHNV and CDR2 is YYDKDF (reference sequence). CDR3 bases: TGTGCCACCAGCGCGGACAGGGAGGGATATGGCTACACCTTC. This translates into CATSADREGYGYTF.

The chain couples TRBV18 to TRBJ1-1; D remains ambiguous. The germline V gene encodes CDR1 KGHSH and CDR2 LQKENI. Trimming removed 3 bases from V and 1 base from J, with 15 bases in between. The CDR3 runs 16 residues. The CDR3 DNA follows: TGTGCCAGCTCACCTCCCTTGGGTGTGGGGAACACTGAAGCTTTCTTT. Translated: CASSPPLGVGNTEAFF.

V gene TRBV7-2 combines with J gene TRBJ1-6, with D maybe TRBD1 (6 bases). The CDR3 runs 15 residues. V lost 1 base and J lost 6, with 10 bases in between. From germline, CDR1 is SGHTA and CDR2 FQGNSA. CDR3 amino acids: CASSLGGTTNSPLHF. CDR3 nucleotides: TGTGCCAGCAGCTTAGGCGGGACAACTAATTCACCCCTCCACTTT.

The gene calls are TRBV5-1 and TRBJ1-1; no reliable D call. There are 17 residues in the CDR3. Between the trimmed V and J ends, which lost 3 bases and 0 bases, there was a span of 18 bases. Looked up from germline, CDR1 is SGHRS and CDR2 is YFSETQ. CDR3 nucleotide sequence: TGCGCCAGCAGCTCAGGTAGCCTACCCAACATGAACACTGAAGCTTTCTTT. Protein: CASSSGSLPNMNTEAFF.

This chain joins TRBV4-1 and TRBJ1-1; 10 nucleotides match TRBD1. The CDR3 covers 15 residues. CDR1 is MGHRA and CDR2 is YSYEKL in the germline V gene. V lost 4 bases, J lost 6 bases, and 8 bases stayed unmatched. CDR3 bases: TGCGCCAGCAGCCCGGGGACAGGGGCTAGACCTGAAGCTTTCTTT. Its translation is CASSPGTGARPEAFF.

This chain uses TRBV7-9 with TRBJ1-1; D may be TRBD1 (6 bases). CDR3 length equals 15 residues. The germline V gene encodes CDR1 SEHNR and CDR2 FQNEAQ (reference sequence). Deletions cut 3 bases from V and 2 bases from J, with 13 bases between. The CDR3 sequence: CASSFEGHYNTEAFF. CDR3 coding DNA: TGTGCCAGCAGCTTTGAGGGACACTACAACACTGAAGCTTTCTTT.

In this sample, this clone turned up once. The rearrangement links TRBV7-9 to TRBJ1-2; TRBD1 aligns across 8 bases. The CDR3 covers 14 residues. Per the germline V gene, CDR1 is SEHNR and CDR2 is FQNEAQ (reference sequence). Germline trimming cut 4 bases from V and 8 bases from J; bases unmatched to any gene: 9. The CDR3 loop reads CASSSGTGFLGYTF. The CDR3 DNA follows: TGTGCCAGCAGCTCAGGGACAGGTTTTTTGGGCTACACCTTC.

Turning to this clone: Additional DNA sequences in this sample encode the identical CDR3. The chain links TRBV5-1 to TRBJ2-3; weak D call: TRBD1 (6 bases). V lost 4 bases to trimming and J lost 2 bases, with 8 bases between them. Per germline, CDR1 SGHRS and CDR2 YFSETQ. This CDR3 has 13 residues. As DNA, the CDR3 is TGCGCCAGCAGCCTGGGGGCCACAGATACGCAGTATTTT. Translating gives CASSLGATDTQYF.

J is TRBJ2-7 and V is TRBV24-1; tentatively, D is TRBD1 (5 bases). The CDR3 has 15 amino acids. V dropped 4 bases and J dropped 3 bases, with 15 bases sitting between them. Germline CDR1 and CDR2: KGHDR and SFDVKD. This chain's CDR3 is CATSDPTDTRYEQYF. CDR3 nucleotide sequence: TGTGCCACCAGTGACCCAACGGACACTCGCTACGAGCAGTACTTC.

This clone has just one count. V usage is TRBV3-1 (or the pseudogene TRBV3-2) and J usage is TRBJ1-1; tentatively, D is TRBD1 (5 bases). The CDR3 has 13 residues. The V end was cut by 0 bases, the J end by 8 bases, with 10 bases between. In germline, CDR1 is LGHDT, CDR2 YNNKEL (reference sequence). In DNA, the CDR3 is TGTGCCAGCAGCCAAGATACGTGGGGGGAAGCTTTCTTT. This gives the protein CASSQDTWGEAFF.